The text below deals with one T cell receptor beta chain. What it binds is unknown. Researchers ran the PCR with 60 Vbeta and 13 Jbeta primers. Using immunoSEQ multiplex PCR, the repertoire was profiled, and TCRdb retains in-frame clones only, with some absent. This table has 150,000 to 200,000 clones, roughly 77% appearing once. Trimming took 6 bases from V and 4 from J, leaving 10 bases between them. The CDR3 consists of 14 residues. Per the germline V gene, CDR1 is LNHDA and CDR2 is SQIVND (reference sequence). This entry belongs to a study of cytomegalovirus exposure and HLA in healthy donors. Study conclusions and caveats: Immune exposure information comprised only CMV serostatus. Earlier findings revealed that most TCR beta V segments proved productive either about 87% or about 30% of the time. Presence/absence analysis assumed near-uniform sequencing depth across donors. The study carried out a later analysis of TCR beta sequences. It associated under 20,000 of them with specific HLA alleles at a false discovery rate of 0.05.

What was sequenced was PBMCs. This sequence joins TRBV19 and TRBJ2-6; D is undetermined. The receptor comes from a woman aged 50 to 60 in good health and CMV-seropositive. In DNA form, the CDR3 reads TGTGCCAGTAGGGGCCTGGAAGGGGCCAACGTCCTGACTTTC. Protein product: CASRGLEGANVLTF.